This TCR beta chain derives from a study of T cells in Graves' hyperthyroidism and ophthalmopathy. This clonotype occurred many times. V lost 7 bases and J lost 3, with 9 bases in between. Germline values: CDR1 SGHTA, CDR2 FQGNSA. CDR3 size: 13 residues. Amplification of TCR beta CDR3 regions was performed using RNA transcripts as template. Carried out on the TCR CDR3, a first-round RT-PCR used the HTBI primer set. TCRdb reprocessed the multiplex PCR reads with MiXCR, giving one entry per CDR3 protein. The sample lists roughly 600,000 distinct CDR3 sequences; about 14% were seen once. In the ophthalmopathy cohort, Clinical Activity Score was at least 3, NOSPECS grade at least 4, and duration under 3 months. Diagnosis rested on symptoms, serum thyroxine and TRAb, thyroid ultrasound, and orbital computed tomography.

The TCR was taken from a woman aged 45-60 years with Graves' ophthalmopathy. The rearrangement joins TRBV7-2 to TRBJ1-4; D call uncertain. The sequencing sample was made of blood. The CDR3 reads CASTPFSNEKLFF. As DNA, the CDR3 is TGTGCCAGCACCCCTTTTTCTAATGAAAAACTGTTTTTT.